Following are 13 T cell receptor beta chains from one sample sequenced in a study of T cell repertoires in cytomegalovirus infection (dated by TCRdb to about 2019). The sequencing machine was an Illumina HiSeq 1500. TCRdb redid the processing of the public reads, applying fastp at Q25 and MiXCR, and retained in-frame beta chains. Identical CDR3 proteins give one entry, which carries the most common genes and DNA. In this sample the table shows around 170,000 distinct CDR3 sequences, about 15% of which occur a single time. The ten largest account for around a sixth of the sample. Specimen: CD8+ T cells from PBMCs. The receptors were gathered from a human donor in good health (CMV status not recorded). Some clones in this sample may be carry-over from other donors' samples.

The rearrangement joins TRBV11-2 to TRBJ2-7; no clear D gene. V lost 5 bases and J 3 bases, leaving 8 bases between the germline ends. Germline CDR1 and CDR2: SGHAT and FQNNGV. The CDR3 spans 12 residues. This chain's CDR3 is CASSHDNYEQYF. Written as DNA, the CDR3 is TGTGCCAGCAGCCACGACAACTACGAGCAGTACTTC.

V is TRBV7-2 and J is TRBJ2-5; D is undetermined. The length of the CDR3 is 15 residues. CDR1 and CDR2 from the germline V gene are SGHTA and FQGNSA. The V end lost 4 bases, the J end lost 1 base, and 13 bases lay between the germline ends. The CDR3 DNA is TGTGCCAGCAGCTCCCTGGGCCGGCTCCAAGAGACCCAGTACTTC. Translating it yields CASSSLGRLQETQYF.

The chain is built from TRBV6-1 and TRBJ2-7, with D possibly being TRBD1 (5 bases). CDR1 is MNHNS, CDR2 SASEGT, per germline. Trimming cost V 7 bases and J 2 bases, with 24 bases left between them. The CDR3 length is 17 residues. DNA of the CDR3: TGTGCCAGCATCGGCCCAGGGTTTAACCCGAACACCTACGAGCAGTACTTC. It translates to CASIGPGFNPNTYEQYF.

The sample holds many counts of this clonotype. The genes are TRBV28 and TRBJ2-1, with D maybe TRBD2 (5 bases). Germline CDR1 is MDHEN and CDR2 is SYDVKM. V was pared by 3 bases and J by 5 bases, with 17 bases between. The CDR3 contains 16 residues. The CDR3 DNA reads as TGTGCCAGCAGTTTCCCGTTAGAGACTATACACAATGAGCAGTTCTTC. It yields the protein CASSFPLETIHNEQFF.

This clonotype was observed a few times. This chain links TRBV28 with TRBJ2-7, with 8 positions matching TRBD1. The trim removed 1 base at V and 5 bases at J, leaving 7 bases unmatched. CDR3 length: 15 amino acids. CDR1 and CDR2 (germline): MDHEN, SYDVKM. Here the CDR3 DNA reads TGTGCCAGCAGTTTATCGGACAGGGTAGGACACGAGCAGTACTTC. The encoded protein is CASSLSDRVGHEQYF. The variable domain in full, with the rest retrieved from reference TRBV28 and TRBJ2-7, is DVKVTQSSRYLVKRTGEKVFLECVQDMDHENMFWYRQDPGLGLRLIYFSYDVKMKEKGDIPEGYSVSREKKERFSLILESASTNQTSMYLCASSLSDRVGHEQYFGPGTRLTVT.

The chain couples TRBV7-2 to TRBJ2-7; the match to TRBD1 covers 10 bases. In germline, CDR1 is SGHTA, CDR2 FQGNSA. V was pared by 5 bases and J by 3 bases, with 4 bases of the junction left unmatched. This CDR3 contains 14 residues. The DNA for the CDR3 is TGTGCCAGCAGCCTCGGGACAGGGGTCTACGAGCAGTACTTC. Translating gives CASSLGTGVYEQYF.

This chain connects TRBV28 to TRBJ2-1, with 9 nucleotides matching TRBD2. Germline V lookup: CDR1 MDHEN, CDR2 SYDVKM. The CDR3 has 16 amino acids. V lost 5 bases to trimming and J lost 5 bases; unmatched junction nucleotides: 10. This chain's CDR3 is CASSPRAGGPNNEQFF. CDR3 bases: TGTGCCAGCAGTCCCCGGGCGGGGGGGCCCAACAATGAGCAGTTCTTC.

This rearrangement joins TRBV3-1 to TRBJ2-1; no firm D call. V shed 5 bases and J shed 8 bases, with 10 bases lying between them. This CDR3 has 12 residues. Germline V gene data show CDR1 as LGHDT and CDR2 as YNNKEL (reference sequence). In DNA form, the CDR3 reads TGTGCCAGCAGCGCTACCTCCGATGAGCAGTTCTTC. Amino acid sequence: CASSATSDEQFF.

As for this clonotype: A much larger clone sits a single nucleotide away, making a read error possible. The CDR3 DNA sequence: TGTGCCAGTAGTATAGGGCCGAACACTGAAGCTTTCTTT. Amino acid sequence: CASSIGPNTEAFF. The J gene is TRBJ1-1, the V gene TRBV19; D not resolved. Germline V gene lookup returns CDR1 LNHDA and CDR2 SQIVND (reference sequence). The CDR3 is 13 amino acids. V was shortened by 1 base and J by 1 base, with 4 bases between the two germline ends. The whole variable domain, remainder taken from reference TRBV19 and TRBJ1-1, is DGGITQSPKYLFRKEGQNVTLSCEQNLNHDAMYWYRQDPGQGLRLIYYSQIVNDFQKGDIAEGYSVSREKKESFPLTVTSAQKNPTAFYLCASSIGPNTEAFFGQGTRLTVV.

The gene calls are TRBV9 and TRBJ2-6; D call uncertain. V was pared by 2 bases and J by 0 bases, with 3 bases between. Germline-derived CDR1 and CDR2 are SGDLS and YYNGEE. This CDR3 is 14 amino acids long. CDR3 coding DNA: TGTGCCAGCAGCGTTTTCTCTGGGGCCAACGTCCTGACTTTC. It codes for CASSVFSGANVLTF.

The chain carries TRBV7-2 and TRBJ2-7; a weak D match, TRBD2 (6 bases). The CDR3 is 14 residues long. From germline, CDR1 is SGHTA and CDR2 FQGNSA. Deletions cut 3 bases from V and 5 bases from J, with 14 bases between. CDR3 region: CASSLRISGDEQYF. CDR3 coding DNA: TGTGCCAGCAGCTTGAGAATCTCGGGAGACGAGCAGTACTTC.

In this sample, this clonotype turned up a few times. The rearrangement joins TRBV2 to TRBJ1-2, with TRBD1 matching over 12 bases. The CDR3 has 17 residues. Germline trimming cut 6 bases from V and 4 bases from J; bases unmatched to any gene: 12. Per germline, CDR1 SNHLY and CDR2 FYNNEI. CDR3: CASSPEVPGQGAYGYTF. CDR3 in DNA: TGTGCCAGCAGCCCGGAGGTCCCGGGACAGGGGGCCTATGGCTACACCTTC.

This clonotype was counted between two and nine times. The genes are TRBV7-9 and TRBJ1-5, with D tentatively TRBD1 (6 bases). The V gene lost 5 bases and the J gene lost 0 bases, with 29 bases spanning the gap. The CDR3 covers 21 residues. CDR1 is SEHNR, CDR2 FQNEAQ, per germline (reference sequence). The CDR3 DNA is TGTGCCAGCAGCGGCGGAAATTGGGACACCTTGACCTCCTATAGCAATCAGCCCCAGCATTTT. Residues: CASSGGNWDTLTSYSNQPQHF. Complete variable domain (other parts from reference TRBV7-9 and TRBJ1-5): DTGVSQNPRHKITKRGQNVTFRCDPISEHNRLYWYRQTLGQGPEFLTYFQNEAQLEKSRLLSDRFSAERPKGSFSTLEIQRTEQGDSAMYLCASSGGNWDTLTSYSNQPQHFGDGTRLSIL.